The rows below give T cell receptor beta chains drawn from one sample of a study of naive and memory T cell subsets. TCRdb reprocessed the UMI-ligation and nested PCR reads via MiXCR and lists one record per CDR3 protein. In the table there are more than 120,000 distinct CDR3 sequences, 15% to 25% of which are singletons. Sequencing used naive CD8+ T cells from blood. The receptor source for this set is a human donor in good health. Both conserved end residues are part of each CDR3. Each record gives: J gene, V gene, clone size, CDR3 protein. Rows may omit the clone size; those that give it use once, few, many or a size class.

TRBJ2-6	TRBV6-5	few	CASSERGANVLTF
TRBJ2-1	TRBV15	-	CATRGGPEEQFF
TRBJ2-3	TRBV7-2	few	CASSLAGRDLDTQYF
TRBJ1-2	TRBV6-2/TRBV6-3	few	CASSYSSGRANYGYTF
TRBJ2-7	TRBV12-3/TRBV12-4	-	CASSSGGAEQYF
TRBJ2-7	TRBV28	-	CATIQYSSYEQYF
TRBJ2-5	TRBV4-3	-	CASSQDSDSSWGETQYF
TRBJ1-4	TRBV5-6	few	CASSPQGYEKLFF
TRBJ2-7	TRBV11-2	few	CASSTPGQTVYEQYF
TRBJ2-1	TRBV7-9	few	CASDSSETYNEQFF
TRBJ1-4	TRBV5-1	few	CASSFESGVNEKLFF
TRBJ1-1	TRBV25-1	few	CASGDSYEAFF
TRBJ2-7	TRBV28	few	CASTFDLNQGGLSSYEQYF
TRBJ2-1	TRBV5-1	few	CASKGLAGGTSSYNEQFF
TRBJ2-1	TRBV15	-	CATSAGTSSYNEQFF
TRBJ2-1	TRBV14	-	CASSQDRGPAGVFDNEQFF
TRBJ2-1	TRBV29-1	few	CSVEGFPDRAGGNEQFF
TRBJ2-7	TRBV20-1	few	CSASRVLTVGDYEQYF
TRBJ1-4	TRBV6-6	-	CASSQDRGPNEKLFF
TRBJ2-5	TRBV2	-	CASRGGGPETQYF
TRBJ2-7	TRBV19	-	CASSTSGEQYF
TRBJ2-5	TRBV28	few	CASSSPTGTEETQYF
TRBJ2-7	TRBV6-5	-	CASTGQGGLIEQYF
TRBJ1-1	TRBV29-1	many	CSVGLEGTEAFF
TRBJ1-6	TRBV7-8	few	CASSSNRDRGNSPLHF
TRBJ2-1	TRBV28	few	CASSFQREADEQFF
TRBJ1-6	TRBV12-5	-	CASGLLRTGDYNSPLHF
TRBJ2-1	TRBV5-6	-	CASSFATSGYNEQFF
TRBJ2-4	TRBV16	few	CASSMGLDIQYF
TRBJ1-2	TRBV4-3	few	CASSQDWGQEYGGYTF
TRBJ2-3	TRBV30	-	CAWSGDSTDTQYF
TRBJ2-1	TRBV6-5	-	CASSSGLAGANEQFF
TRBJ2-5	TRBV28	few	CATRSPGQETQYF
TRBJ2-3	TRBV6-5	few	CASSLGLLTSTDTQYF
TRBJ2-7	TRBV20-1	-	CSARDSDYGNYEQYF
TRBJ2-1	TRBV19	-	CASSIAPEEGPYNEQFF
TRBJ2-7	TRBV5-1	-	CASSYRDKQYEQYF
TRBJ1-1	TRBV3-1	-	CASSQVTGKAEAFF
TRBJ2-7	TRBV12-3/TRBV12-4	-	CASSFGQYYEQYF
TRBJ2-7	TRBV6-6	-	CASSGFRSGPQGYEQYF
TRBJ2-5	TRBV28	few	CASSPRRGTGPYVKETQYF
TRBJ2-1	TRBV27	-	CASSLFEGREQFF
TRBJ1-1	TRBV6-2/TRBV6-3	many	CASSSFSQMNTEAFF
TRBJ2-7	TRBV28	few	CASSPPLAGDYEQYF
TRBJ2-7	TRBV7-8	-	CASSLAWTRPTEQYF
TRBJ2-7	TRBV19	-	CASSIEGDYYEQYF
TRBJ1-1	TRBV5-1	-	CASSLGTGLAEAFF
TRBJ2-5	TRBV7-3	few	CASSLLARGEETQYF
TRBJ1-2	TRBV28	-	CASSLMGTNYGYTF
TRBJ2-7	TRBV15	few	CATSTGVGGEFYEQYF
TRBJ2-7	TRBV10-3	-	CAISELGVAYEQYF
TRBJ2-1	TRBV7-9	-	CASSFGRQLYNEQFF
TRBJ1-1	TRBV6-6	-	CASSSPFSIF
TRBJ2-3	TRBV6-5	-	CASSSERSSTDTQYF
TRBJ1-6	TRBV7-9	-	CASSLGGENSPLHF
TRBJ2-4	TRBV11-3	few	CASSLGTTNIQYF
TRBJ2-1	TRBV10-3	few	CAISVRGGYNEQFF
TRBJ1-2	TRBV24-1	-	CATSVGTYYGYTF
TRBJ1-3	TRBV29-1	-	CSVNQRGRGDTIYF